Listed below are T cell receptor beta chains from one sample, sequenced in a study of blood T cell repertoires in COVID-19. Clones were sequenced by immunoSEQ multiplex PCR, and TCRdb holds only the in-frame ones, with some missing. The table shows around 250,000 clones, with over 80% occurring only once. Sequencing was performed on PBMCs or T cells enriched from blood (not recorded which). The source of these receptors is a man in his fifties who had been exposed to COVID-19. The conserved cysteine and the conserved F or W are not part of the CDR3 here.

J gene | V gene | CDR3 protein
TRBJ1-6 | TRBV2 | ASSAFGTGDSPLH
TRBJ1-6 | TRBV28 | ASSLFAGNSPLH
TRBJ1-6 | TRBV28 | ASRYRTGWNSPLH
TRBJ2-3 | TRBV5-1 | ASSLGLAGVSDTQY
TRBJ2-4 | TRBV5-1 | ASSLGPGDIQY
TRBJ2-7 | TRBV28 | ASSLFAGGTSYEQY
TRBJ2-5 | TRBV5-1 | ASSSPGTGTEETQY
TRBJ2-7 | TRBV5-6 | ASSLGQGKYEQY
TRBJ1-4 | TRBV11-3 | ASSLGTSITNEKLF
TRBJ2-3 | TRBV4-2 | ASSRDYRSTDTQY
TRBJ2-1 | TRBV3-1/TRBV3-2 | ASSSQPGLYNEQF
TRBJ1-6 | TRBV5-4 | ASSGGWSGSPLH
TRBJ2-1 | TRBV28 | ASSFQLAGVDEQF
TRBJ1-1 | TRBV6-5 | ASSKPGEGEAF
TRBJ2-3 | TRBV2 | ANQLGLAPTDTQY
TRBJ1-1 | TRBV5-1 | ASSLVPGANTEAF
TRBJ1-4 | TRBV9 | ASSVDRGEKLF
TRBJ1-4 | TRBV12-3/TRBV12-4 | ASTLRGNEKLF
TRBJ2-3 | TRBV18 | ASSPGQGDLNTQY
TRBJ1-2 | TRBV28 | ASSLPEPGQGEGYT
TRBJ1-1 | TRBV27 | ASTPQGTYTEAF
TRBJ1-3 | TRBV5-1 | ASSLGTGQDTIY
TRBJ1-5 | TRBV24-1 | ATSEGGQGREQPQH
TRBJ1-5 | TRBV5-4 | ASSLGGQGDQPQH
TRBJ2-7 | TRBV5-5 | ASSAVGTGEPYEQY
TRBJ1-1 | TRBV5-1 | ASSLDARAKNTEAF
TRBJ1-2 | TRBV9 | ASSHRQGAFYGYT
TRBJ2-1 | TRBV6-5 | ASSWNGVSYNEQF
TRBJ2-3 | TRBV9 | ASSVAGSTDTQY
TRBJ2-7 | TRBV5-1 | ASSGSGASYEQY
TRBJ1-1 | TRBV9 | ASSLRGRGTEAF
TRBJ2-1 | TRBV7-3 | ASSFGTSGSEQF
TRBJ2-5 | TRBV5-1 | ASSLWIGGRETQY
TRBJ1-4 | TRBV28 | ASSFGGTNEKLF
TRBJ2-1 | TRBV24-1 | ATGLAGWDYNEQF
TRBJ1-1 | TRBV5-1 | ASTGVLNTEAF
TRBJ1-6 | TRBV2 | ASSFMSSYNSPLH
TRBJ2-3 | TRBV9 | ASSVVAGWTDTQY
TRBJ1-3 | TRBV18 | ASSPRGRTGNTIY
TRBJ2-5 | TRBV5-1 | ASSLLDLQETQY
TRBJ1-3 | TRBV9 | ASSPDSYSGNTIY
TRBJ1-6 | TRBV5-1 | ASSLREPNSPLH
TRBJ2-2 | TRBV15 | ATSRFSRGGLAFTGELF
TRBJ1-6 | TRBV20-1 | SASRGIQIGPLH
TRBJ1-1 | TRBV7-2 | ASSLMGGGNTEAF
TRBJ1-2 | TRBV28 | ASSLKFRGSYGYT
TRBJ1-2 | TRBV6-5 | ASGMNRDSSYGYT
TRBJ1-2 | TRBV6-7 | ASSYTVSYGYT
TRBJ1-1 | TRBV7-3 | ASSFRGTDTEAF